The 20 T cell receptor beta chains given below trace back to one sample, sequenced in a study of CD8+CD57+ T cells in acquired aplastic anemia. Both TCR beta VDJ combination and CDR3 sequence profiling were carried out. Genomic DNA was the template for this profiling. Each CDR3 protein is one row after TCRdb ran MiXCR on the reads. The sample gives around 190,000 distinct CDR3 sequences, over 55% of which show up once; over 25% is in the top ten. Sequencing was performed on sorted CD4+, CD8+, or CD8+CD57+ T cells (not recorded which) from PBMCs. The receptors derive from a human donor in good health.

V and J are TRBV4-3 and TRBJ1-1; tentative D call: TRBD1 (5 bases). The CDR3 is 15 residues long. The germline V gene has CDR1 LGHNA and CDR2 YSLEER. Trimming left V 0 bases short and J 10 bases short, with 18 bases between. The CDR3 region is CASSQDVGGFSGAFF. The CDR3 coding sequence is TGCGCCAGCAGCCAAGATGTGGGGGGATTCTCTGGAGCTTTCTTT.

In regard to this clonotype: Since the CDR3 does not end with the conserved phenylalanine or tryptophan, this likely comes from a read error. The limits of the CDR3 on the DNA are not certain, so only TCRdb's listed CDR3 is given. The chain employs TRBV20-1 and TRBJ1-2. Germline CDR1 and CDR2: DFQATT and SNEGSKA (reference sequence). The CDR3 extends over 13 residues, inclusive of both ends. CDR3 sequence: CSAREGASYGYTC.

V is TRBV10-3 and J is TRBJ2-1; TRBD2 matches 11 bases. This CDR3 has 17 residues. The V segment lost 9 bases and the J segment 3 bases; nucleotides outside the gene matches: 13. Germline-derived CDR1 and CDR2 are ENHRY and SYGVKD. This CDR3 is CAMSDLPGTSGYNEQFF. The CDR3 DNA sequence: TGTGCCATGTCAGACCTTCCCGGGACTAGCGGCTACAATGAGCAGTTCTTC.

This chain links TRBV7-8 with TRBJ1-2, with 11 bases identical to TRBD1. The CDR3 is 16 residues long. J lost 4 bases, V lost 5 bases, and 9 bases had no gene match. CDR1 and CDR2 (germline): SGHVS, FQNEAQ. The CDR3 coding sequence is TGTGCCAGCAGCAAGCTGAGGGACAGGGGGTTCTATGGCTACACCTTC. Its protein product is CASSKLRDRGFYGYTF.

The chain recombines TRBV19 with TRBJ1-5; 8 positions match TRBD1. The CDR3 extends over 14 amino acids. Germline V gives CDR1 LNHDA, CDR2 SQIVND (reference sequence). Trimming removed 8 bases from V and 3 bases from J; junction bases left unmatched: 6. Written as DNA, the CDR3 is TGTGCCAGTTTCGGGACAGGACCCAATCAGCCCCAGCATTTT. Protein sequence: CASFGTGPNQPQHF.

The CDR3 bases are TGTGCCAGCAGACCCCGGGGGGACCTCAACTATGGCTACACCTTC. This translates into CASRPRGDLNYGYTF. The V and J genes are TRBV19 and TRBJ1-2; TRBD1 is a possible D gene (5 bases). The CDR3 length is 15 residues. CDR1 and CDR2 from the germline V gene are LNHDA and SQIVND (reference sequence). Trimming stripped 9 bases from V and 2 bases from J, with 19 bases between.

The chain couples TRBV5-1 to TRBJ2-7; possibly TRBD2 for D (5 bases). The CDR3 is 13 amino acids. Germline CDR1 and CDR2: SGHRS and YFSETQ. V was pared by 0 bases and J by 10 bases, with 14 bases between. The CDR3 coding sequence is TGCGCCAGCAGCTTGGATTTGGGTAGCGAACAGTACTTC. It codes for CASSLDLGSEQYF.

This clonotype was seen ten or more times. The chain couples TRBV6-4 to TRBJ2-1, with D possibly TRBD1 on 5 matching bases. Germline V CDR1 and CDR2: MRHNA, SNTAGT. The ends were cut back, 11 bases at V and 0 bases at J, with 14 bases in the middle. The CDR3 is 14 residues long. DNA of the CDR3: TGTGCCTCCGCATCGGACATCTCCTACAATGAGCAGTTCTTC. It specifies CASASDISYNEQFF.

The rearrangement links TRBV24-1 to TRBJ2-1; D remains unclear. The CDR3 extends over 15 amino acids. Germline V lookup: CDR1 KGHDR, CDR2 SFDVKD. V lost 9 bases to trimming and J lost 6 bases, with 20 bases between them. Here the CDR3 reads CATSPKAVSINEQFF. The CDR3 coding sequence is TGTGCCACCTCCCCTAAGGCGGTCTCCATCAATGAGCAGTTCTTC.

This clonotype was seen only once. The chain employs TRBV28 and TRBJ2-2; no clear D. The germline V gene encodes CDR1 MDHEN and CDR2 SYDVKM. CDR3 size: 13 residues. V gave up 6 bases and J gave up 4 bases, with 9 bases separating them. The CDR3 reads CASSQSSTGELFF. The CDR3 nucleotides read TGTGCCAGCAGCCAAAGTAGCACCGGGGAGCTGTTTTTT.

This clonotype was seen at least ten times. This rearrangement joins TRBV24-1 to TRBJ2-1; 7 bases match TRBD2. V dropped 12 bases and J dropped 10; count of bases not matched to a gene: 20. CDR1 is KGHDR, CDR2 SFDVKD, per germline. The CDR3 is made up of 15 amino acids. CDR3: CAPPGGLAGAGEQFF. The CDR3 DNA is TGTGCCCCACCCGGAGGGTTGGCGGGAGCAGGCGAGCAGTTCTTC.

This chain joins TRBV4-2 and TRBJ2-1; 7 bases map to TRBD2. The V and J ends lost 1 base and 7 bases, in that order; junction bases with no gene match: 4. Germline CDR1 and CDR2: LGHNA and YNFKEQ. This CDR3 has 14 amino acids. CDR3 DNA: TGTGCCAGCAGCCAAGCGGGAGGAGCGAATGAGCAGTTCTTC. Translated: CASSQAGGANEQFF.

The J gene is TRBJ2-3, the V gene TRBV7-9; maybe TRBD2 (5 bases). CDR3 size: 15 residues. CDR1 SEHNR and CDR2 FQNEAQ come from the germline V gene (reference sequence). Trimming stripped 7 bases from V and 3 bases from J, with 17 bases between. The CDR3 DNA follows: TGTGCCAGCACGCTTGAAATGGGAGTTACAGATACGCAGTATTTT. Translating it yields CASTLEMGVTDTQYF.

On this clonotype: This could be a read error, since a much larger clone is one nucleotide away. The chain employs TRBV25-1 and TRBJ2-5, with unresolved D. Trimming shortened V by 4 bases and J by 0 bases, and 6 bases separated the two germline ends. Germline V gives CDR1 MGHDK, CDR2 SYGVNS. CDR3 length equals 13 residues. The CDR3 protein is CASSGENQETQYF. The CDR3 coding sequence is TGTGCCAGCAGTGGGGAAAACCAAGAGACCCAGTACTTC.

This clonotype was seen ten or more times. The rearrangement uses TRBV6-5 and TRBJ2-7; 11 bases agree with TRBD2. The V gene end was trimmed by 6 bases and the J gene end by 0 bases; junction bases not matched to a gene: 4. The CDR3 sequence is 15 residues long. Germline V CDR1 and CDR2: MNHEY, SVGAGI. The CDR3 here is CASSPGLAASYEQYF. CDR3 sequence (DNA): TGTGCCAGCAGCCCGGGACTAGCGGCCTCCTACGAGCAGTACTTC.

This chain uses TRBV3-1 with TRBJ1-4, with unresolved D. The ends were cut back, 1 base at V and 7 bases at J, with 13 bases in the middle. The CDR3 spans 15 residues. CDR1 LGHDT and CDR2 YNNKEL come from the germline V gene (reference sequence). The CDR3 is CASSQAAGFAEKLFF. The CDR3 DNA follows: TGTGCCAGCAGCCAAGCGGCTGGGTTCGCTGAAAAACTGTTTTTT. The entire variable domain, with the rest obtained from reference TRBV3-1 and TRBJ1-4, is as follows: DTAVSQTPKYLVTQMGNDKSIKCEQNLGHDTMYWYKQDSKKFLKIMFSYNNKELIINETVPNRFSPKSPDKAHLNLHINSLELGDSAVYFCASSQAAGFAEKLFFGSGTQLSVL.

The chain carries TRBV7-9 and TRBJ2-5, with D possibly TRBD2 on 6 matching bases. CDR1 is SEHNR, CDR2 FQNEAQ, per germline (reference sequence). V lost 5 bases and J 0 bases, leaving 13 bases between the germline ends. This CDR3 has 15 residues. CDR3 sequence: CASSPGLMYQETQYF. The CDR3 DNA is TGTGCCAGCAGCCCGGGACTTATGTACCAAGAGACCCAGTACTTC.

The chain's CDR3 is CASSLDRGGEQYF. CDR3 sequence (DNA): TGTGCCAGCAGCTTAGACAGGGGGGGCGAGCAGTACTTC. The rearrangement joins TRBV7-2 to TRBJ2-7; the D gene is possibly TRBD1 (8 bases). The ends were cut back, 1 base at V and 6 bases at J, with 10 bases in the middle. Looked up from germline, CDR1 is SGHTA and CDR2 is FQGNSA. The CDR3 covers 13 residues.

The rearrangement joins TRBV2 to TRBJ2-3, with TRBD2 matching over 7 bases. V lost 4 bases, J lost 6 bases, and 7 bases stayed unmatched. The CDR3 sequence is 14 residues long. Germline CDR1 and CDR2: SNHLY and FYNNEI. In DNA form, the CDR3 reads TGTGCCAGCAGTGGGGAGGGAAGGGGTGATACGCAGTATTTT. It translates to CASSGEGRGDTQYF.

The V and J genes are TRBV25-1 and TRBJ2-3; TRBD1 or TRBD2 may be the D gene (6 bases each). CDR1 and CDR2 from the germline V gene are MGHDK and SYGVNS. The CDR3 has 19 amino acids. V was cut by 0 bases and J by 5 bases, with 24 bases left in between. CDR3 nucleotides: TGTGCCAGCAGTGAATATAGGGGGGAGACGGCGGGGTGGATAGATACGCAGTATTTT. Protein sequence: CASSEYRGETAGWIDTQYF.